Listed below are T cell receptor beta chains from one sample, sequenced in a study of cytomegalovirus exposure and HLA in healthy donors. The assay was immunoSEQ multiplex PCR, and TCRdb's table has in-frame clones only and misses some. The data show 160,000 or so clones, around 80% seen once. Sequenced material: PBMCs. These TCRs come from a man aged 30-40 years in good health and CMV-seronegative. Each CDR3 is given with its conserved first and last residue. A D gene is named only where the DNA matches it firmly. Only part of the rows carry a size: once, few, many, or a class if the clone is expanded.

clone_size,j_call,cdr3_length,v_call,d_call,cdr3_aa,cdr3_nt
-,TRBJ2-7,15,TRBV11-3,-,CASSFGQGLTYEQYF,TGTGCCAGCAGCTTTGGGCAGGGACTGACCTACGAGCAGTACTTC
-,TRBJ1-5,14,TRBV28,-,CASTPEWNSQPQHF,TGTGCCAGCACCCCGGAGTGGAACTCTCAGCCCCAGCATTTT
-,TRBJ2-1,14,TRBV2,TRBD1,CASTVQGLNNEQFF,TGTGCCAGCACCGTACAGGGGCTTAACAATGAGCAGTTCTTC
-,TRBJ1-1,15,TRBV5-6,-,CASSAAGGGNTEAFF,TGTGCCAGCAGCGCGGCGGGGGGAGGGAACACTGAAGCTTTCTTT
-,TRBJ1-2,15,TRBV2,TRBD1,CASSLRQGLGYGYTF,TGTGCCAGCAGTCTTCGACAGGGACTAGGATATGGCTACACCTTC
-,TRBJ2-1,12,TRBV6-6,TRBD1,CASMDRVNEQFF,TGTGCCAGCATGGACAGGGTCAATGAGCAGTTCTTC
-,TRBJ2-7,17,TRBV5-6,TRBD1,CASSLAPGTVFSYEQYF,TGTGCCAGCAGCTTAGCCCCCGGGACAGTGTTCTCCTACGAGCAGTACTTC
-,TRBJ2-2,14,TRBV5-1,-,CASSLSGATGELFF,TGCGCCAGCAGCTTATCAGGGGCCACCGGGGAGCTGTTTTTT
-,TRBJ2-1,14,TRBV9,TRBD2,CASSVSGSYNEQFF,TGTGCCAGCAGCGTAAGCGGGAGCTACAATGAGCAGTTCTTC
once,TRBJ1-2,13,TRBV7-9,TRBD1,CASRTRQGYGYTF,TGTGCCAGCAGAACTCGACAGGGGTACGGCTACACCTTC
-,TRBJ1-2,14,TRBV6-1,TRBD1,CASSNLWTGTGEVF,TGTGCCAGCAGTAACCTTTGGACCGGGACAGGGGAAGTCTTC
once,TRBJ1-2,14,TRBV28,TRBD1,CASYITGGAYGYTF,TGTGCCAGCTATATTACAGGGGGCGCCTATGGCTACACCTTC
-,TRBJ1-2,13,TRBV6-5,-,CASSTGRFGGNTF,TGTGCCAGCAGCACAGGAAGGTTTGGGGGCAACACCTTC
-,TRBJ2-1,15,TRBV19,TRBD2,CASTPSAGGGNEQFF,TGTGCCAGTACCCCCTCGGCGGGAGGAGGTAATGAGCAGTTCTTC
few,TRBJ2-7,15,TRBV5-1,TRBD1,CASSLGRGQGYEQYF,TGCGCCAGCAGCTTGGGCAGGGGGCAAGGTTACGAGCAGTACTTC
-,TRBJ2-7,14,TRBV27,TRBD1,CASSPGQVPYEQYF,TGTGCCAGCAGCCCTGGACAGGTTCCCTACGAGCAGTACTTC
-,TRBJ1-3,14,TRBV10-3,-,CAISESRNQETIYF,TGTGCCATCAGTGAGTCGAGAAACCAAGAGACCATATATTTT
-,TRBJ1-1,15,TRBV5-1,-,CASTIGQAGGTEAFF,TGCGCCAGCACCATAGGGCAGGCGGGGGGAACTGAAGCTTTCTTT
few,TRBJ2-7,14,TRBV28,-,CASSLVSLSYEQYF,TGTGCCAGCAGTTTAGTTTCCTTATCCTACGAGCAGTACTTC
-,TRBJ1-1,15,TRBV5-1,-,CASSLVGARGTEAFF,TGCGCCAGCAGCTTGGTGGGGGCGCGTGGTACTGAAGCTTTCTTT
medium-sized,TRBJ2-7,14,TRBV27,TRBD1,CASSLGQLSYEQYF,TGTGCCAGCAGCCTGGGACAGTTATCGTACGAGCAGTACTTC
-,TRBJ2-5,17,TRBV28,-,CASSLLPGISVKETQYF,TGTGCCAGCAGTTTACTTCCCGGGATCTCGGTAAAGGAGACCCAGTACTTC
-,TRBJ2-7,12,TRBV30,-,CAWSSPYREQYF,TGTGCCTGGAGTTCCCCCTACAGGGAGCAGTACTTC
-,TRBJ1-1,17,TRBV4-3,TRBD1,CASSLVRGLILGTEAFF,TGCGCCAGCAGCCTTGTGAGGGGGCTAATCTTGGGAACTGAAGCTTTCTTT
few,TRBJ1-1,13,TRBV5-4,TRBD1,CASSSGTGPPGGF,TGTGCCAGCAGCTCCGGGACAGGTCCACCGGGGGGTTTT
-,TRBJ1-6,13,TRBV6-6,-,CASRMYGGSPLHF,TGTGCCAGCAGGATGTACGGGGGTTCACCCCTCCACTTT
-,TRBJ1-3,18,TRBV11-3,TRBD1,CASSPWDRGLTSGNTIYF,TGTGCCAGCAGCCCGTGGGACAGGGGCTTAACCTCTGGAAACACCATATATTTT
-,TRBJ2-3,14,TRBV7-9,-,CASSWADPTDTQYF,TGTGCCAGCAGCTGGGCCGATCCCACAGATACGCAGTATTTT
-,TRBJ1-5,15,TRBV19,TRBD1,CASNVGDREVQPQHF,TGTGCCAGTAACGTAGGGGACAGGGAGGTCCAGCCCCAGCATTTT
-,TRBJ1-2,15,TRBV5-1,-,CASSLDRPSGYGYTF,TGCGCCAGCAGCCTCGACAGGCCCAGTGGCTATGGCTACACCTTC
-,TRBJ2-3,16,TRBV4-3,-,CASSQGPRRSTDTQYF,TGCGCCAGCAGCCAAGGCCCTAGGCGGAGCACAGATACGCAGTATTTT
-,TRBJ2-3,16,TRBV6-4,TRBD2,CASSPTSGGGVDTQYF,TGTGCCAGCAGCCCGACTAGCGGGGGAGGGGTAGATACGCAGTATTTT
-,TRBJ2-7,13,TRBV5-1,TRBD1,CASSNGQGNEQYF,TGCGCCAGCAGCAACGGACAGGGAAACGAGCAGTACTTC
-,TRBJ1-1,19,TRBV28,-,CASSSLGGAQGQVNTEAFF,TGTGCCAGCAGCTCCCTAGGGGGGGCGCAGGGTCAGGTGAACACTGAAGCTTTCTTT
-,TRBJ2-1,15,TRBV27,-,CASSFLVTGYNEQFF,TGTGCCAGCAGTTTTTTGGTTACGGGCTACAATGAGCAGTTCTTC
few,TRBJ1-1,14,TRBV6-1,-,CASVWQGMNTEAFF,TGTGCCAGCGTCTGGCAGGGGATGAACACTGAAGCTTTCTTT
once,TRBJ2-1,16,TRBV11-3,TRBD1,CASSLPTGAGYNEQFF,TGTGCCAGCAGCCTCCCTACAGGGGCCGGATACAATGAGCAGTTCTTC
-,TRBJ2-7,14,TRBV5-6,TRBD2,CASTHLAGAYEQYF,TGTGCCAGCACGCACTTAGCGGGAGCCTACGAGCAGTACTTC
-,TRBJ1-5,14,TRBV6-6,-,CASTRTGSGQPQHF,TGTGCCAGCACCCGGACTGGGAGTGGTCAGCCCCAGCATTTT
-,TRBJ1-4,19,TRBV5-5,TRBD1,CASTFHRWTGKATNEKLFF,TGTGCCAGCACTTTTCACCGGTGGACAGGTAAAGCAACTAATGAAAAACTGTTTTTT
-,TRBJ1-5,14,TRBV5-8,-,CASSLEQLNQPQHF,TGTGCCAGCAGCTTGGAACAGTTAAATCAGCCCCAGCATTTT
-,TRBJ1-1,11,TRBV30,-,CALTPPVGAFF,TGTGCCTTGACACCACCAGTGGGAGCTTTCTTT
-,TRBJ1-5,15,TRBV27,-,CASSFSRGSNQPQHF,TGTGCCAGCAGTTTTTCTCGGGGTAGCAATCAGCCCCAGCATTTT
few,TRBJ2-7,15,TRBV27,TRBD1,CASSSGQGIRYEQYF,TGTGCCAGCAGCTCGGGACAGGGTATACGCTACGAGCAGTACTTC